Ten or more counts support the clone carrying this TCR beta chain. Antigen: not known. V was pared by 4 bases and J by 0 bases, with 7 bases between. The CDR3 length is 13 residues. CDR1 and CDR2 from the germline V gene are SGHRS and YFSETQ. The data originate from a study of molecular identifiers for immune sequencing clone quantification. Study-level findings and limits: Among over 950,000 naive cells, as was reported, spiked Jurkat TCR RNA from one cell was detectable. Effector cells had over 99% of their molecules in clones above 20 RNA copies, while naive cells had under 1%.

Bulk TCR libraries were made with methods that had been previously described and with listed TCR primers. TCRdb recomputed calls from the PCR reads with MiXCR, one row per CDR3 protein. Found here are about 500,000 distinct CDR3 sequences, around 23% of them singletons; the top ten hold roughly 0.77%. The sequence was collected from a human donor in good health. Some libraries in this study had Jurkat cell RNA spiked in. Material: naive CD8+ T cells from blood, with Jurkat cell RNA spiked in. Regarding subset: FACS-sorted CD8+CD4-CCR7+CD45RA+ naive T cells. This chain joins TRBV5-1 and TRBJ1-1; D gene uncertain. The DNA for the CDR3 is TGCGCCAGCAGCCAGGAATTGAACACTGAAGCTTTCTTT. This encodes CASSQELNTEAFF.